These 13 T cell receptor beta chains originate from one sample sequenced in a study of blood T cell repertoires in COVID-19. Produced via immunoSEQ multiplex PCR; TCRdb's table is partial and in-frame only. The table lists 190,000 or so clones, around 92% of them singletons. The sequenced sample consisted of PBMCs or T cells enriched from blood (not recorded which). These receptors originate from a woman under 30 who had recovered from COVID-19.

The chain recombines TRBV13 with TRBJ1-2, with 7 bases matching TRBD1. V lost 5 bases, J lost 2 bases, and 8 bases stayed unmatched. The CDR3 length is 15 residues. The germline gives CDR1 PRHDT, CDR2 FYEKMQ (reference sequence). CDR3 in amino acids: CASSPDRVLNYGYTF. CDR3 nucleotides: TGTGCCAGCAGCCCTGACAGGGTTCTCAACTATGGCTACACCTTC.

The J gene is TRBJ1-2, the V gene TRBV30; perhaps TRBD1 as D (5 bases). The CDR3 is 17 amino acids. In germline, CDR1 is GTSNPN, CDR2 SVGIG (reference sequence). The germline V and J ends were trimmed by 3 bases and 0 bases, with 20 bases remaining between them. CDR3: CAWRKITGTGANYGYTF. The CDR3 bases are TGTGCCTGGAGAAAAATCACTGGTACAGGAGCTAACTATGGCTACACCTTC.

V gene TRBV6-5 combines with J gene TRBJ1-3; D unclear. The CDR3 is made up of 14 amino acids. With 0 bases removed from V and 4 bases from J, the gap between germline ends came to 7 bases. The germline V gene has CDR1 MNHEY and CDR2 SVGAGI. DNA for the CDR3: TGTGCCAGCAGTTACTCTTTCTTCGGAAACACCATATATTTT. As protein: CASSYSFFGNTIYF.

The chain combines TRBV2 with TRBJ1-6; no clear D gene. This CDR3 region has 13 residues. V lost 7 bases and J lost 10, with 14 bases in between. Germline CDR1 reads SNHLY; CDR2 reads FYNNEI. CDR3 nucleotides: TGTGCCAGCATGTTTGAGGGAACCTCACCCCTCCACTTT. It yields the protein CASMFEGTSPLHF.

This chain uses TRBV7-9 with TRBJ1-1; TRBD1 is a possible D gene (5 bases). The CDR3 is 12 amino acids. CDR1 is SEHNR and CDR2 is FQNEAQ in the germline V gene (reference sequence). Between the trimmed V and J ends, which lost 6 bases and 5 bases, there was a span of 10 bases. The CDR3 DNA is TGTGCCAGCAGTTCCGGGGGGACTGAAGCTTTCTTT. Translating gives CASSSGGTEAFF.

The chain employs TRBV29-1 and TRBJ2-5; 11 positions agree with TRBD1. Germline V lookup: CDR1 SQVTM, CDR2 ANQGSEA. The ends lost 6 bases at V and 1 base at J; junction bases unmatched: 10. The CDR3 is 16 residues long. CDR3 sequence (DNA): TGCAGCGTGAGGGAAGGGGGGACAGGGGGCCAAGAGACCCAGTACTTC. It is translated as CSVREGGTGGQETQYF.

The CDR3 reads CASSQTGRVTNEKLFF. The CDR3 nucleotides read TGTGCCAGTAGCCAAACAGGGCGTGTAACTAATGAAAAACTGTTTTTT. This chain connects TRBV19 to TRBJ1-4; possible D gene TRBD1, 6 bases. Trimming left V 6 bases short and J 1 base short, with 15 bases between. Germline lookup yields CDR1 LNHDA and CDR2 SQIVND (reference sequence). CDR3 length: 16 amino acids.

The genes are TRBV7-9 and TRBJ2-3; TRBD2 aligns across 14 bases. J was trimmed by 2 bases and V by 5 bases; bases with no gene match: 3. The CDR3 is 16 amino acids. Germline values: CDR1 SEHNR, CDR2 FQNEAQ (reference sequence). The CDR3 DNA reads as TGTGCCAGCAGCCGGACTAGCGGGGGGAACACAGATACGCAGTATTTT. It yields the protein CASSRTSGGNTDTQYF.

In DNA form, the CDR3 reads TGTGCCTGGAAGGGCGGGAACTATGGCTACACCTTC. It codes for CAWKGGNYGYTF. This rearrangement joins TRBV30 to TRBJ1-2; D is undetermined. CDR1 is GTSNPN and CDR2 is SVGIG in the germline V gene (reference sequence). The CDR3 runs 12 residues. V was shortened by 4 bases and J by 2 bases, with 8 bases between the two germline ends. Together with reference TRBV30 and TRBJ1-2, the CDR3 gives the full variable domain: SQTIHQWPATLVQPVGSPLSLECTVEGTSNPNLYWYRQAAGRGLQLLFYSVGIGQISSEVPQNLSASRPQDRQFILSSKKLLLSDSGFYLCAWKGGNYGYTFGSGTRLTVV.

The V call is TRBV6-5, the J call TRBJ2-7; weak D call: TRBD1 (6 bases). Germline CDR1 is MNHEY and CDR2 is SVGAGI. This CDR3 is built from 13 residues. Trimming pared 4 bases from V and 2 bases from J, leaving 9 bases between. DNA for the CDR3: TGTGCCAGCAGTTCGACAGGTGCCTACGAGCAGTACTTC. Its translation is CASSSTGAYEQYF.

The chain is built from TRBV19 and TRBJ1-4; TRBD1 matches 7 bases. CDR3 size: 14 residues. The V and J ends lost 4 bases and 5 bases, in that order; junction bases with no gene match: 4. The germline V gene encodes CDR1 LNHDA and CDR2 SQIVND (reference sequence). CDR3 protein: CASSRDSQNEKLFF. The CDR3 nucleotides are TGTGCCAGTAGTAGGGACAGTCAGAATGAAAAACTGTTTTTT.

V and J are TRBV4-2 and TRBJ2-7; a possible D gene is TRBD2 (6 bases). CDR3 length: 14 amino acids. CDR1 and CDR2 (germline): LGHNA, YNFKEQ. The ends were cut back, 0 bases at V and 6 bases at J, with 12 bases in the middle. The CDR3, as DNA: TGTGCCAGCAGCCAAGATTCCCTAGCGTCCGAGCAGTACTTC. Protein: CASSQDSLASEQYF.

This chain links TRBV5-6 with TRBJ2-2; 9 bases map to TRBD1. The CDR3 is 17 residues long. The junction had 7 bases not matched to a gene; V was cut back by 2 bases and J by 2 bases. Germline V gene lookup returns CDR1 SGHDT and CDR2 YYEEEE. DNA for the CDR3: TGTGCCAGCAGCTTACTCCGACAGGGGGAAAACACCGGGGAGCTGTTTTTT. Protein sequence: CASSLLRQGENTGELFF. The full variable domain, with the rest looked up from reference TRBV5-6 and TRBJ2-2, is DAGVTQSPTHLIKTRGQQVTLRCSPKSGHDTVSWYQQALGQGPQFIFQYYEEEERQRGNFPDRFSGHQFPNYSSELNVNALLLGDSALYLCASSLLRQGENTGELFFGEGSRLTVL.